A single sample is the source of the 6 T cell receptor beta chains below, sequenced in a study of shared clonotypes between healthy human individuals. TCRdb's copy holds only in-frame clones and misses some; the assay was immunoSEQ multiplex PCR. The sample holds about 1.5 million clones, approximately 98% seen once. The specimen was naive CD4+ T cells sorted from blood. Regarding subset: CD45RA+ positively selected. The receptors stem from a man aged 25-45 years in good health.

The V and J genes are TRBV5-1 and TRBJ2-1; 9 bases are shared with TRBD2. With 2 bases clipped from V and 3 bases from J, the junction kept 12 bases outside the gene matches. This CDR3 contains 18 residues. Germline V CDR1 and CDR2: SGHRS, YFSETQ. CDR3 sequence (DNA): TGCGCCAGCAGCTTCCCGAGGGGGGCGGGAGGGCTCTACAATGAGCAGTTCTTC. This encodes CASSFPRGAGGLYNEQFF.

The chain combines TRBV18 with TRBJ2-7; TRBD2 might be the D (5 bases). The CDR3 spans 16 residues. Germline V lookup: CDR1 KGHSH, CDR2 LQKENI. V was cut by 3 bases and J by 3 bases, with 18 bases left in between. The DNA for the CDR3 is TGTGCCAGCTCACCGGGCTCCAGGCTAGCAGACTACGAGCAGTACTTC. Protein: CASSPGSRLADYEQYF. Complete variable domain (other parts from reference TRBV18 and TRBJ2-7): NAGVMQNPRHLVRRRGQEARLRCSPMKGHSHVYWYRQLPEEGLKFMVYLQKENIIDESGMPKERFSAEFPKEGPSILRIQQVVRGDSAAYFCASSPGSRLADYEQYFGPGTRLTVT.

The chain combines TRBV10-1 with TRBJ2-2, with D uncertain. CDR3 length equals 12 residues. The ends were cut back, 4 bases at V and 7 bases at J, with 7 bases in the middle. The germline CDR1 and CDR2 sequences are WNHNN and SYGVQD (reference sequence). This CDR3 is CASSVVHGELFF. CDR3 bases: TGCGCCAGCAGTGTTGTACACGGGGAGCTGTTTTTT.

This clone was detected once. V usage is TRBV6-1 and J usage is TRBJ1-5; 7 positions match TRBD1. This CDR3 comprises 15 residues. The germline V gene encodes CDR1 MNHNS and CDR2 SASEGT. V was pared by 1 base and J by 2 bases, with 2 bases of the junction left unmatched. The CDR3 region is CASSEVTGGNQPQHF. CDR3 DNA: TGTGCCAGCAGTGAAGTTACAGGGGGCAATCAGCCCCAGCATTTT.

The rearrangement uses TRBV5-1 and TRBJ2-1; 9 bases map to TRBD1. The V gene end was trimmed by 6 bases and the J gene end by 5 bases; junction bases not matched to a gene: 3. The V gene's germline CDR1 is SGHRS and CDR2 YFSETQ. This CDR3 has 13 residues. The CDR3 DNA reads as TGCGCCAGCAACGACAGGGGGAACAATGAGCAGTTCTTC. This sequence encodes CASNDRGNNEQFF.

The chain uses TRBV18 and TRBJ1-2; D is unresolved. The CDR3 is 13 amino acids. The germline gives CDR1 KGHSH, CDR2 LQKENI. Trimming cost V 3 bases and J 7 bases, with 12 bases left between them. DNA of the CDR3: TGTGCCAGCTCACCTTGGGCTGTGGCTGGCTACACCTTC. It codes for CASSPWAVAGYTF.